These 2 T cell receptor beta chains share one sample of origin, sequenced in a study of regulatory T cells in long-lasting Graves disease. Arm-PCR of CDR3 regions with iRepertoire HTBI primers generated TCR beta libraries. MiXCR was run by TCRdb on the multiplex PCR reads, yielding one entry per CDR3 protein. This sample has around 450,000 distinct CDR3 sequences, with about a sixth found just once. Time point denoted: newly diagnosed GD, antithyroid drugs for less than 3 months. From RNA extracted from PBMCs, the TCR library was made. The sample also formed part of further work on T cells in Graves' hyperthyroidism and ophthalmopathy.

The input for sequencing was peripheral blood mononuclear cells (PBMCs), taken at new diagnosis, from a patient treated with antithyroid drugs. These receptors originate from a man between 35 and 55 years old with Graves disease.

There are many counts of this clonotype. CDR3 coding DNA: TGCAGTGGGGAAGGGGCGGGGAATGAGCAGTTCTTC. Its translation is CSGEGAGNEQFF. The rearrangement uses TRBV20-1 and TRBJ2-1; a possible D gene is TRBD2 (6 bases). The germline CDR1 and CDR2 sequences are DFQATT and SNEGSKA (reference sequence). The V end was cut by 7 bases, the J end by 7 bases, with 14 bases between. This CDR3 region has 12 residues.

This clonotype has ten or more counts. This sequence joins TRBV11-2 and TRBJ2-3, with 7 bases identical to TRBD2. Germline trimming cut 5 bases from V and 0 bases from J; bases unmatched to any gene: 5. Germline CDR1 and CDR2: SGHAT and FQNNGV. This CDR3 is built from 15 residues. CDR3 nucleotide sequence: TGTGCCAGCAGCCTAAGCGGGATCAGCACAGATACGCAGTATTTT. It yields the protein CASSLSGISTDTQYF. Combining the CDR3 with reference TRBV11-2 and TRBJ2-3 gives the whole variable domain EAGVAQSPRYKIIEKRQSVAFWCNPISGHATLYWYQQILGQGPKLLIQFQNNGVVDDSQLPKDRFSAERLKGVDSTLKIQPAKLEDSAVYLCASSLSGISTDTQYFGPGTRLTVL.